This T cell receptor (beta chain) was captured by sequencing in a study of blood T cell repertoires in COVID-19. Clones were sequenced by immunoSEQ multiplex PCR, and TCRdb holds only the in-frame ones, with some missing. The sample shows hundreds of thousands of clones, 88% of them seen only once. The CDR3 is 14 residues long. Germline loops: CDR1 LGHNT, CDR2 FRNRAP. With V trimmed by 1 base and J by 3 bases, 0 bases remained unmatched. Allocation to cohorts depended on clinical history reported by the participants. The chain links TRBV12-5 to TRBJ2-1, with TRBD2 matching 7 bases. The sample comprised PBMCs or T cells enriched from blood (not recorded which). This TCR derives from a woman aged 60-75 years in a cohort exposed to, infected with or recovered from COVID-19 (not recorded which). The CDR3 DNA follows: TGTGCTAGTGGTTTGGCTAGCGGCTACAATGAGCAGTTCTTC. Its protein is CASGLASGYNEQFF. Combining the CDR3 with reference TRBV12-5 and TRBJ2-1 gives the whole variable domain DARVTQTPRHKVTEMGQEVTMRCQPILGHNTVFWYRQTMMQGLELLAYFRNRAPLDDSGMPKDRFSAEMPDATLATLKIQPSEPRDSAVYFCASGLASGYNEQFFGPGTRLTVL.